This TCR beta chain stems from a study of STAT5B mutations in CD4+ large granular lymphocyte leukemia. CDR3 length: 14 amino acids. V lost 5 bases and J lost 3, with 14 bases in between. Germline CDR1 and CDR2: LNHDA and SQIVND (reference sequence). The protocol was immunoSEQ multiplex PCR, while the TCRdb copy is restricted to in-frame clones and leaves out a portion. The sample carries tens of thousands of clones, approximately 74% recorded once. The study, taken as a whole, reports: 8/27 top patient clones versus 2/35 control clones were TRBV06-family. Main leukemic clonotypes were patient-specific, but 25% appeared at low frequency elsewhere.

On this clone: The antigen is unknown.

This sequence was found in a human donor in good health. The rearrangement links TRBV19 to TRBJ2-7; TRBD1 or TRBD2 may be the D gene (5 bases each). The sample comprised CD4+ T cells from blood buffy coats. The CDR3 protein is CASSVSVGDYEQYV. As DNA, the CDR3 is TGTGCCAGTAGTGTTAGCGTGGGGGACTACGAGCAGTACGTC.